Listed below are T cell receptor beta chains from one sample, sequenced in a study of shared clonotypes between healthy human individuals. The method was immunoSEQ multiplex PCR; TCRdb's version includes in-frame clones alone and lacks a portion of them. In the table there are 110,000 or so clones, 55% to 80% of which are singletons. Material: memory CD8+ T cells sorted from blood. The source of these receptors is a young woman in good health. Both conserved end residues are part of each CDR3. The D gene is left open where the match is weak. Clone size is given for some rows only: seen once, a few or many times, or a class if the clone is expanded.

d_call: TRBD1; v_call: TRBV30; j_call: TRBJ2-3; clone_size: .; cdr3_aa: CAWSVKGAIGADTQYF; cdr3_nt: TGTGCCTGGAGTGTGAAGGGGGCCATTGGGGCAGATACGCAGTATTTT
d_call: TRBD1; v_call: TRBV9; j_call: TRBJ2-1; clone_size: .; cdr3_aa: CASSMTGDNEQFF; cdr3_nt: TGTGCCAGCAGCATGACAGGGGACAATGAGCAGTTCTTC
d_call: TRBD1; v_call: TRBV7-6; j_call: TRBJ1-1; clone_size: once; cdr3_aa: CASTPGGVEAFF; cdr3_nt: TGTGCCAGCACTCCAGGGGGGGTTGAAGCTTTCTTT
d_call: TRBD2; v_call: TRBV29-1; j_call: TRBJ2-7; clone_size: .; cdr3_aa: CSATSGPSYEQYF; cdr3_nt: TGCAGCGCCACTAGCGGGCCCTCCTACGAGCAGTACTTC
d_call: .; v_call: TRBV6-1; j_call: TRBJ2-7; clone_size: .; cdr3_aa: CASSPRRKREYEQYF; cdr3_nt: TGTGCCAGCAGTCCGCGACGGAAGAGAGAATACGAGCAGTACTTC
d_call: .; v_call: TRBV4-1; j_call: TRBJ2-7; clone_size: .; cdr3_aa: CASSHDRQAKNPYEQYF; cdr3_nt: TGCGCCAGCAGCCATGATAGACAGGCCAAAAATCCCTACGAGCAGTACTTC
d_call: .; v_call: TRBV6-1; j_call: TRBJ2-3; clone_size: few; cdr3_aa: CASSEAPVISTDTQYF; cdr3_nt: TGTGCCAGCAGTGAAGCGCCAGTAATATCCACAGATACGCAGTATTTT
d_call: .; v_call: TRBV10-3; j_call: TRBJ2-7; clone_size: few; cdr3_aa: CAIGTSISYEQYF; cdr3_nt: TGTGCCATCGGGACTTCAATCTCCTACGAGCAGTACTTC
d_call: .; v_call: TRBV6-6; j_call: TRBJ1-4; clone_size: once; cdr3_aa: CASSLSGLAYEKLFF; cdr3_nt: TGTGCCAGCAGTTTATCAGGGTTGGCTTACGAAAAACTGTTTTTT
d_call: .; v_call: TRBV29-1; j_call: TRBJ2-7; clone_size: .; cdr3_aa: CSVGNPEGYEQYF; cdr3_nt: TGCAGCGTTGGTAATCCAGAGGGCTACGAGCAGTACTTC
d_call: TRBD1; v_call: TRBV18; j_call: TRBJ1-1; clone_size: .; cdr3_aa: CASSYGQGRAGSEAFF; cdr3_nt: TGTGCCAGCTCATACGGACAGGGGCGGGCGGGCAGTGAAGCTTTCTTT
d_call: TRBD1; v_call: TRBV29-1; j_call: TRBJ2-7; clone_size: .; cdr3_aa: CSVHPGQGTYEQYF; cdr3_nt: TGCAGCGTGCACCCGGGACAGGGGACCTACGAGCAGTACTTC
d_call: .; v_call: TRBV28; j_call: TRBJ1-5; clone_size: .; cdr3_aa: CASSFLGASNQPQHF; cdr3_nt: TGTGCCAGCAGTTTTTTGGGGGCCAGCAATCAGCCCCAGCATTTT
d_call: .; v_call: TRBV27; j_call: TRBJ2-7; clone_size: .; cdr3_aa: CASSLACPYEQYF; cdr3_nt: TGTGCCAGCAGTTTAGCCTGTCCCTACGAGCAGTACTTC
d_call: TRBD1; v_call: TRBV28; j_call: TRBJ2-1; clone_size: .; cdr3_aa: CASSRGQGIWNEQFF; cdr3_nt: TGTGCCAGCAGTCGGGGACAGGGAATCTGGAATGAGCAGTTCTTC
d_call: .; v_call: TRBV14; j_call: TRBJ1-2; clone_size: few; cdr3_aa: CASSQHNFYGYTF; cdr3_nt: TGTGCCAGCAGCCAGCACAACTTCTATGGCTACACCTTC
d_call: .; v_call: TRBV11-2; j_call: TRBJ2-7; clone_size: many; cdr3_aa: CASSYQGPYEQYF; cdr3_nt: TGTGCCAGCAGTTACCAGGGACCCTACGAGCAGTACTTC
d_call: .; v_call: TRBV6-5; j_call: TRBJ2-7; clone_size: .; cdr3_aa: CASSYSVGPTLYEQYF; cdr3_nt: TGTGCCAGCAGTTACTCGGTGGGGCCCACACTCTACGAGCAGTACTTC
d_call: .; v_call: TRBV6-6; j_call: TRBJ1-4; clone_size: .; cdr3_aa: CASSDGGGLEKLFF; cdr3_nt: TGTGCCAGCAGCGATGGCGGGGGGCTCGAAAAACTGTTTTTT
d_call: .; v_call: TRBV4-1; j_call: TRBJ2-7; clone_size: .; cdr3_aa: CASSQVGVYEQYF; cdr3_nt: TGCGCCAGCAGCCAAGTGGGCGTTTACGAGCAGTACTTC
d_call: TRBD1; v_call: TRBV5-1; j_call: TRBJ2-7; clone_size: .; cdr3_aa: CASSLGQGCPYEQYF; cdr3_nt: TGCGCCAGCAGCTTGGGACAGGGGTGTCCCTACGAGCAGTACTTC